The 28 T cell receptor beta chains in this list originate from one sample, sequenced in a study of blood T cell repertoires in COVID-19. Repertoires were generated with immunoSEQ multiplex PCR, while TCRdb's copy carries only in-frame clones and drops some. The sample consists of about 93,000 clones, around four fifths of them appearing once. Sequencing input: peripheral blood. The receptors here all came from a human donor in a cohort sampled during active COVID-19.

This chain joins TRBV5-1 and TRBJ2-1; maybe TRBD1 (6 bases). The CDR3 covers 15 residues. Per the germline V gene, CDR1 is SGHRS and CDR2 is YFSETQ. Trimming removed 4 bases from V and 8 bases from J, with 19 bases in between. The CDR3 sequence is CASSPQPTTGDEQFF. The CDR3 DNA reads as TGCGCCAGCAGCCCCCAACCCACGACAGGAGATGAGCAGTTCTTC.

The V and J genes are TRBV11-3 and TRBJ2-1; 8 bases line up with TRBD2. Germline V gene sequence: CDR1 SGHNT, CDR2 YENEEA. Germline trimming cut 1 base from V and 8 bases from J; bases unmatched to any gene: 7. This CDR3 region has 15 residues. The CDR3 is CASSLATGGYDEQFF. The CDR3 DNA follows: TGTGCCAGCAGCTTAGCGACGGGGGGGTATGATGAGCAGTTCTTC. The full variable domain, with the rest looked up from reference TRBV11-3 and TRBJ2-1, is EAGVVQSPRYKIIEKKQPVAFWCNPISGHNTLYWYLQNLGQGPELLIRYENEEAVDDSQLPKDRFSAERLKGVDSTLKIQPAELGDSAVYLCASSLATGGYDEQFFGPGTRLTVL.

V usage is TRBV6-5 and J usage is TRBJ1-6; 7 bases are shared with TRBD1. The CDR3 contains 15 residues. V gave up 2 bases and J gave up 10 bases; unmatched junction bases: 8. In germline, CDR1 is MNHEY, CDR2 SVGAGI. The CDR3 region has the DNA TGTGCCAGCAGTTACACCGGACAGGCTGGCTCACCCCTCCACTTT. This codes for CASSYTGQAGSPLHF.

This clone turned up a few times. The V gene is TRBV5-1, the J gene TRBJ2-7; 7 positions agree with TRBD2. The CDR3 consists of 14 residues. Germline CDR1 is SGHRS and CDR2 is YFSETQ. J gave up 2 bases and V 7 bases, and 9 bases lay outside the gene matches. The CDR3 region has the DNA TGCGCCAGCGCACGGGGGGAGGGTGCCTACGAGCAGTACTTC. Amino acid sequence: CASARGEGAYEQYF.

This rearrangement joins TRBV6-6 to TRBJ2-2; no definite D call. The germline V gene has CDR1 MNHNY and CDR2 SVGAGI (reference sequence). V dropped 5 bases and J dropped 7 bases, with 8 bases sitting between them. The CDR3 runs to 12 residues. The CDR3 sequence is CASSPNGGELFF. CDR3 nucleotide sequence: TGTGCCAGCAGTCCCAACGGCGGGGAGCTGTTTTTT.

The chain uses TRBV21-1 and TRBJ1-3; the listed D gene, TRBD1, was not tested against the DNA. TRBV21-1 is given as a pseudogene. The CDR3 is 16 amino acids. CDR3 sequence (DNA): TGTGCCAGCAGCAAAGGGGACAGGCAGTCTGGAAACACCATATATTTT. It specifies CASSKGDRQSGNTIYF.

The chain joins TRBV9 to TRBJ2-1, with TRBD2 matching over 12 bases. This CDR3 has 18 amino acids. The germline gives CDR1 SGDLS, CDR2 YYNGEE. The V gene end was trimmed by 3 bases and the J gene end by 8 bases; junction bases not matched to a gene: 15. In nucleotides, the CDR3 is TGTGCCAGCAGCGCTTCTCTTACACTAGCGGGGGGTTACGATGAGCAGTTCTTC. Protein sequence: CASSASLTLAGGYDEQFF.

There are a few counts of this clone. This chain uses TRBV25-1 with TRBJ2-7, with TRBD2 as a possible D gene (6 bases). There are 11 residues in the CDR3. V gave up 4 bases and J gave up 11 bases, with 12 bases separating them. CDR1 is MGHDK, CDR2 SYGVNS, per germline. CDR3 coding DNA: TGTGCCAGCAGTGGTTCTAGGAGGGAGTACTTC. Translated, it gives CASSGSRREYF.

The chain recombines TRBV7-9 with TRBJ1-1, with unresolved D. CDR1 is SEHNR and CDR2 is FQNEAQ in the germline V gene (reference sequence). Trimming cost V 1 base and J 11 bases, with 11 bases left between them. The CDR3 runs 12 residues. The CDR3 is CASSLEVAGAFF. The CDR3 DNA sequence: TGTGCCAGCAGCTTAGAAGTGGCGGGGGCTTTCTTT.

The rearrangement joins TRBV19 to TRBJ1-4; unclear D gene. Germline V gene data show CDR1 as LNHDA and CDR2 as SQIVND (reference sequence). V lost 0 bases and J 7 bases, leaving 6 bases between the germline ends. This CDR3 is built from 13 residues. CDR3 DNA: TGTGCCAGTAGTATAGACCGAGGTGAAAAACTGTTTTTT. Translating gives CASSIDRGEKLFF.

This clone appeared once. The rearrangement joins TRBV3-1 (or the pseudogene TRBV3-2) to TRBJ2-1, with D hard to call. This CDR3 contains 15 residues. Trimming took off 1 base at V and 6 bases at J, with 13 bases between the two ends. Germline lookup yields CDR1 LGHDT and CDR2 YNNKEL (reference sequence). CDR3 in amino acids: CASSQVQLPGNEQFF. CDR3 coding DNA: TGTGCCAGCAGCCAAGTACAACTACCCGGCAATGAGCAGTTCTTC.

J is TRBJ2-7 and V is TRBV19, with D perhaps TRBD1 (6 bases). The CDR3 runs 14 residues. Germline-derived CDR1 and CDR2 are LNHDA and SQIVND (reference sequence). Trimming cost V 3 bases and J 1 base, with 10 bases left between them. The CDR3 DNA reads as TGTGCCAGTAGTATTACAGGGAGTTCCTACGAGCAGTACTTC. It encodes CASSITGSSYEQYF.

The J gene is TRBJ2-1, the V gene TRBV24-1, with D perhaps matching TRBD2 (5 bases). The CDR3 has 17 amino acids. Trimming removed 9 bases at V and 0 bases at J, with 20 bases between. CDR1 and CDR2 from the germline V gene are KGHDR and SFDVKD. DNA of the CDR3: TGTGCCACCGCCTCCGTGGTTCGGGGAGCCTCCTACAATGAGCAGTTCTTC. Its protein is CATASVVRGASYNEQFF.

This chain uses TRBV11-2 with TRBJ2-1, with a tentative D call TRBD2 (6 bases). CDR1 is SGHAT, CDR2 FQNNGV, per germline. The CDR3 spans 15 residues. V gave up 5 bases and J gave up 1 base, with 12 bases separating them. CDR3 residues: CASSRRDSSYNEQFF. The CDR3 DNA reads TGTGCCAGCAGCCGCCGGGACTCATCCTACAATGAGCAGTTCTTC.

This clone was seen a few times. V gene TRBV19 combines with J gene TRBJ1-2; no clear D gene. The ends were cut back, 4 bases at V and 8 bases at J, with 20 bases in the middle. Germline CDR1 and CDR2: LNHDA and SQIVND (reference sequence). CDR3 size: 15 residues. CDR3 protein: CASSTEHSPTEGYTF. The DNA of the CDR3 is TGTGCCAGTAGTACGGAACACTCACCGACTGAGGGCTACACCTTC.

This chain joins TRBV10-2 and TRBJ1-5; 7 nucleotides agree with TRBD1. This CDR3 region has 16 residues. J lost 0 bases, V lost 1 base, and 3 bases had no gene match. Germline CDR1 reads WSHSY; CDR2 reads SAAADI. The CDR3 is CASSEWGQTSNQPQHF. The CDR3 bases are TGCGCCAGCAGTGAGTGGGGACAGACTAGCAATCAGCCCCAGCATTTT.

This chain links TRBV6-6 with TRBJ2-2; D is perhaps TRBD1 (6 bases). The CDR3 contains 14 residues. From germline, CDR1 is MNHNY and CDR2 SVGAGI (reference sequence). V was shortened by 6 bases and J by 4 bases, with 12 bases between the two germline ends. CDR3 DNA sequence: TGTGCCAGCAGACTGGACAGCCCCACCGGGGAGCTGTTTTTT. This translates into CASRLDSPTGELFF.

The V call is TRBV28, the J call TRBJ2-2, with D possibly matching TRBD2 (5 bases). The germline CDR1 and CDR2 sequences are MDHEN and SYDVKM. This CDR3 has 15 residues. Trimming removed 7 bases at V and 0 bases at J, with 12 bases between. The CDR3 sequence: CASNSGWANTGELFF. In DNA form, the CDR3 reads TGTGCCAGCAATTCGGGGTGGGCGAACACCGGGGAGCTGTTTTTT.

The rearrangement uses TRBV5-1 and TRBJ2-6, with 11 nucleotides matching TRBD1. The trim removed 4 bases at V and 2 bases at J, leaving 5 bases unmatched. CDR3 length: 17 residues. The germline gives CDR1 SGHRS, CDR2 YFSETQ. CDR3 nucleotides: TGCGCCAGCAGCATCCGGGACAGGGGGACTGGGGCCAACGTCCTGACTTTC. This translates into CASSIRDRGTGANVLTF. The whole variable domain, filled in from reference TRBV5-1 and TRBJ2-6, reads KAGVTQTPRYLIKTRGQQVTLSCSPISGHRSVSWYQQTPGQGLQFLFEYFSETQRNKGNFPGRFSGRQFSNSRSEMNVSTLELGDSALYLCASSIRDRGTGANVLTFGAGSRLTVL.

This clone was seen a few times. The rearrangement links TRBV30 to TRBJ1-1; a possible D gene is TRBD1 (5 bases). Trimming removed 3 bases from V and 5 bases from J, with 13 bases in between. CDR1 and CDR2 (germline): GTSNPN, SVGIG (reference sequence). This CDR3 spans 13 amino acids. CDR3 DNA: TGTGCCTGGAGGCGGGACCGGAGGACTGAAGCTTTCTTT. The encoded protein is CAWRRDRRTEAFF.

This chain uses TRBV20-1 with TRBJ2-7; D not certain. Trimming took 3 bases from V and 0 from J, leaving 6 bases between them. Germline CDR1 and CDR2: DFQATT and SNEGSKA (reference sequence). The CDR3 is 12 amino acids. CDR3 amino acids: CSASPSSYEQYF. The CDR3 DNA reads as TGCAGTGCTAGTCCCTCCTCCTACGAGCAGTACTTC.

This chain connects TRBV5-1 to TRBJ2-6, with D possibly being TRBD1 (8 bases). The germline CDR1 and CDR2 sequences are SGHRS and YFSETQ. Trimming removed 4 bases from V and 4 bases from J, with 18 bases in between. There are 17 residues in the CDR3. The CDR3 nucleotides are TGCGCCAGCAGCCCACAGGGGGGGCTGAGGGGGGCCAACGTCCTGACTTTC. Translating gives CASSPQGGLRGANVLTF.

The chain employs TRBV28 and TRBJ1-6, with D perhaps matching TRBD1 (5 bases). This CDR3 spans 14 amino acids. Germline V gene sequence: CDR1 MDHEN, CDR2 SYDVKM. V dropped 2 bases and J dropped 7 bases, with 9 bases sitting between them. CDR3 in amino acids: CASSLGRANSPLHF. DNA for the CDR3: TGTGCCAGCAGTTTAGGCAGGGCCAATTCACCCCTCCACTTT.

The rearrangement links TRBV6-5 to TRBJ1-1; 10 bases agree with TRBD1. Germline assignment: CDR1 MNHEY and CDR2 SVGAGI. The CDR3 spans 14 residues. The V gene end was trimmed by 8 bases and the J gene end by 3 bases; junction bases not matched to a gene: 6. As DNA, the CDR3 is TGTGCCAGCGCTCCGGGACAGGGGTACACTGAAGCTTTCTTT. Its translation is CASAPGQGYTEAFF.

The genes are TRBV15 and TRBJ2-5; possible D gene TRBD2, 6 bases. The CDR3 has 14 residues. The germline V and J ends were trimmed by 0 bases and 4 bases, with 9 bases remaining between them. The germline gives CDR1 LNHNV, CDR2 YYDKDF (reference sequence). The CDR3 coding sequence is TGTGCCACCAGCAGAGAATGGGGAGGAGAGACCCAGTACTTC. Its translation: CATSREWGGETQYF.

J is TRBJ2-1 and V is TRBV19; possibly TRBD2 for D (6 bases). Trimming cost V 3 bases and J 3 bases, with 15 bases left between them. From germline, CDR1 is LNHDA and CDR2 SQIVND (reference sequence). The CDR3 spans 16 residues. The CDR3 region has the DNA TGTGCCAGTAGTATTGTCGGGGGTCCGGACTACAATGAGCAGTTCTTC. This gives the protein CASSIVGGPDYNEQFF.

The CDR3: CASSLAPTGGRTEAFF. CDR3 nucleotides: TGTGCCAGCAGCTTGGCGCCGACGGGGGGTCGCACTGAAGCTTTCTTT. The rearrangement links TRBV5-6 to TRBJ1-1, with a tentative D call TRBD1 (5 bases). Germline CDR1 and CDR2: SGHDT and YYEEEE. Trimming removed 0 bases from V and 4 bases from J, with 16 bases in between. This CDR3 is built from 16 residues.

The J gene is TRBJ1-2, the V gene TRBV29-1; 8 nucleotides match TRBD1. After removal of 2 bases from V and 7 bases from J, the junction contained 0 bases not matched to a gene. The CDR3 runs to 11 residues. CDR1 and CDR2 (germline): SQVTM, ANQGSEA. The CDR3 reads CSVETGGGYTF. CDR3 coding DNA: TGCAGCGTTGAAACAGGGGGTGGCTACACCTTC. The full variable domain, with the rest looked up from reference TRBV29-1 and TRBJ1-2, is SAVISQKPSRDICQRGTSLTIQCQVDSQVTMMFWYRQQPGQSLTLIATANQGSEATYESGFVIDKFPISRPNLTFSTLTVSNMSPEDSSIYLCSVETGGGYTFGSGTRLTVV.